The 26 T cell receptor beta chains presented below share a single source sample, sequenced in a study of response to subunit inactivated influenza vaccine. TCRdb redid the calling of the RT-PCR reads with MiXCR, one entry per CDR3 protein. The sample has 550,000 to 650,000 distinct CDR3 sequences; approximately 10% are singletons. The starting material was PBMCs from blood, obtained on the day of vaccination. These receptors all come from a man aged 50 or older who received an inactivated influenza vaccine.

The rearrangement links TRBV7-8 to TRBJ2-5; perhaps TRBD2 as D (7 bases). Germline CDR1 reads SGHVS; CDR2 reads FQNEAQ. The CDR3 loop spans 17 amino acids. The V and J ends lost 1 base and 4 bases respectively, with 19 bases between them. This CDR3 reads CASSLGASSGGLETQYF. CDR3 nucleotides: TGTGCCAGCAGCTTAGGGGCGTCTTCGGGGGGCTTAGAGACCCAGTACTTC.

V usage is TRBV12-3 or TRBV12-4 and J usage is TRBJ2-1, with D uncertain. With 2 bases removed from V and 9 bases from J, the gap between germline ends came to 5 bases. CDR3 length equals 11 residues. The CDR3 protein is CASSLFVEQFF. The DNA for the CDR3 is TGTGCCAGCAGTTTATTTGTTGAGCAGTTCTTC.

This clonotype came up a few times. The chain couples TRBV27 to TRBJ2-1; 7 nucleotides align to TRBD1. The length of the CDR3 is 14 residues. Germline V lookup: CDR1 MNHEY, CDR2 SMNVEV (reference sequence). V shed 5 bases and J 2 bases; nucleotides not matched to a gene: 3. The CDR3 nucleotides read TGTGCCAGCAGTGAGACAGGGACCTACAATGAGCAGTTCTTC. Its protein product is CASSETGTYNEQFF.

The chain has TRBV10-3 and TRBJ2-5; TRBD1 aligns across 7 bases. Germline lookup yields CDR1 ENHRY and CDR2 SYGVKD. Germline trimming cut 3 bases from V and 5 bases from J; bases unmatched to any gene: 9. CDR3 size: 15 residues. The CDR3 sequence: CAISDSSGGVETQYF. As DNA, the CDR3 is TGTGCCATCAGTGATAGTTCAGGGGGTGTGGAGACCCAGTACTTC.

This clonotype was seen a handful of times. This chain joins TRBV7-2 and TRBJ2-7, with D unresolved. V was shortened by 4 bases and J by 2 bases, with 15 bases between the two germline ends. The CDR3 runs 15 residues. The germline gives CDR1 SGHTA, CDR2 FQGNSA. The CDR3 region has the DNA TGTGCCAGCAGCTCCACCGGGCCAATGCCCTACGAGCAGTACTTC. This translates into CASSSTGPMPYEQYF.

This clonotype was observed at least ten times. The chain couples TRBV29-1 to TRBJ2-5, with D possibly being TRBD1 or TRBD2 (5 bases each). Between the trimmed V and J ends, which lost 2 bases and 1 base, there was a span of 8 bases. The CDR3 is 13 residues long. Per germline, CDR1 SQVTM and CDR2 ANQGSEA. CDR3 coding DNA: TGCAGCGTTGAATTTGGGGGCCAAGAGACCCAGTACTTC. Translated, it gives CSVEFGGQETQYF.

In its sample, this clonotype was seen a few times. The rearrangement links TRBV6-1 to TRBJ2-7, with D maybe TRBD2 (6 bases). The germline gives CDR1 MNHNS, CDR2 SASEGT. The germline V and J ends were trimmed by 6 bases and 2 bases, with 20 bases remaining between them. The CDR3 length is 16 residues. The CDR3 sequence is CASRRFSGGEAYEQYF. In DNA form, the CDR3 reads TGTGCCAGCAGGAGATTTTCGGGTGGGGAGGCCTACGAGCAGTACTTC.

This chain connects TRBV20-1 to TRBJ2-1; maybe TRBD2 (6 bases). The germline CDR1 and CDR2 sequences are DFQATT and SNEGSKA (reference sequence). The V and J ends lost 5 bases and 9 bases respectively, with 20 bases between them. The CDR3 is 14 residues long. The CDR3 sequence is CSAPRLGLFAEQFF. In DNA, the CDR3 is TGCAGTGCTCCCCGGCTAGGACTATTTGCTGAGCAGTTCTTC.

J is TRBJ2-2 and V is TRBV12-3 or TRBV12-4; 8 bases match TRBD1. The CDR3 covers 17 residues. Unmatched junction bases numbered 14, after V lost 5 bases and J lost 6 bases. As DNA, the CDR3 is TGTGCCAGCAGTCCCCACCGACAGGGGTTTAGCGCCGGGGAGCTGTTTTTT. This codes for CASSPHRQGFSAGELFF.

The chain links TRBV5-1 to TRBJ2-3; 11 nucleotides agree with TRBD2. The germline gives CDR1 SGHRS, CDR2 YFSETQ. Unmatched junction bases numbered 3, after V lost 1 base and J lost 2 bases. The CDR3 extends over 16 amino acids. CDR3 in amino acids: CASSLSGLAATDTQYF. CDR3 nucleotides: TGCGCCAGCAGCTTGTCGGGACTAGCGGCCACAGATACGCAGTATTTT.

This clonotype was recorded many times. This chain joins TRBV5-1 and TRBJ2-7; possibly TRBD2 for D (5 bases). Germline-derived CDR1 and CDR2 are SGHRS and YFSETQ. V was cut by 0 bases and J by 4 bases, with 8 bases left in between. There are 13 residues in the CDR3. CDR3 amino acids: CASSLAGNYEQYF. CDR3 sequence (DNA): TGCGCCAGCAGCTTGGCGGGAAATTACGAGCAGTACTTC. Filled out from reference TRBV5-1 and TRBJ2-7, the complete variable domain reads KAGVTQTPRYLIKTRGQQVTLSCSPISGHRSVSWYQQTPGQGLQFLFEYFSETQRNKGNFPGRFSGRQFSNSRSEMNVSTLELGDSALYLCASSLAGNYEQYFGPGTRLTVT.

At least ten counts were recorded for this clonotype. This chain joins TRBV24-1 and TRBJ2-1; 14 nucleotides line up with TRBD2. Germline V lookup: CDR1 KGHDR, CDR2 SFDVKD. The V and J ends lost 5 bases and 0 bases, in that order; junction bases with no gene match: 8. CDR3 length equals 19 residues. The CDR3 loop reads CATSGVPGTSGSSYNEQFF. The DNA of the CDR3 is TGTGCCACCAGTGGGGTCCCCGGGACTAGCGGGAGCTCCTACAATGAGCAGTTCTTC.

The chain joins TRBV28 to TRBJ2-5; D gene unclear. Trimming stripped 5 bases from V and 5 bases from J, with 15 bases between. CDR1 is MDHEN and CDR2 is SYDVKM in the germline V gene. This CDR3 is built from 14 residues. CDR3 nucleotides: TGTGCCAGCAGTCGTACTCGGCCCCGGGAGACCCAGTACTTC. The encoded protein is CASSRTRPRETQYF.

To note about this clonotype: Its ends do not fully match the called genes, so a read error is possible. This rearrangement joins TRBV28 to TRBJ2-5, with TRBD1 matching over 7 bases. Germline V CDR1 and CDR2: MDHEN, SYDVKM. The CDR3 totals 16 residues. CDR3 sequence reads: CASSLTHRTGQGTQYF. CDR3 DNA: TGTGCCAGCAGTTTAACGCATCGGACAGGCCAAGGGACCCAGTACTTC.

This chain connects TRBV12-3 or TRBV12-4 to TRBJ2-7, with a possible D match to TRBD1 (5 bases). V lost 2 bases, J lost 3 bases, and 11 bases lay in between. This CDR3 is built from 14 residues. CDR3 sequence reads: CASSLQGSVYEQYF. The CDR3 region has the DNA TGTGCCAGCAGTTTACAGGGTAGTGTCTACGAGCAGTACTTC.

DNA for the CDR3: TGTGCCACCAGTGGTTTTCGTTCCACCTACAATGAGCAGTTCTTC. It encodes CATSGFRSTYNEQFF. This chain joins TRBV24-1 and TRBJ2-1, with no clear D. V was cut by 5 bases and J by 2 bases, with 12 bases left in between. The CDR3 loop spans 15 amino acids. CDR1 is KGHDR, CDR2 SFDVKD, per germline.

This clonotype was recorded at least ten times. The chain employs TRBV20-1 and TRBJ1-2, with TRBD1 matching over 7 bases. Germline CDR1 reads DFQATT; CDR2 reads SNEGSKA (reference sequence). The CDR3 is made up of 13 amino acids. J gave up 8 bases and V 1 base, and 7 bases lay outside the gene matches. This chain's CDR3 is CSARVLGGAGYTF. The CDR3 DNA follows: TGCAGTGCTAGAGTGTTAGGGGGCGCCGGCTACACCTTC.

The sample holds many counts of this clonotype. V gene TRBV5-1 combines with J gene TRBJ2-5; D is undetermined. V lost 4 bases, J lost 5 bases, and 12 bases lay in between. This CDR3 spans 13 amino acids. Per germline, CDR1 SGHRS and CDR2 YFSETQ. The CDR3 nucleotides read TGCGCCAGCAGCCCCGGCTCCGGGGAGACCCAGTACTTC. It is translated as CASSPGSGETQYF. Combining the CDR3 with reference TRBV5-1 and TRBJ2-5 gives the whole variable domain KAGVTQTPRYLIKTRGQQVTLSCSPISGHRSVSWYQQTPGQGLQFLFEYFSETQRNKGNFPGRFSGRQFSNSRSEMNVSTLELGDSALYLCASSPGSGETQYFGPGTRLLVL.

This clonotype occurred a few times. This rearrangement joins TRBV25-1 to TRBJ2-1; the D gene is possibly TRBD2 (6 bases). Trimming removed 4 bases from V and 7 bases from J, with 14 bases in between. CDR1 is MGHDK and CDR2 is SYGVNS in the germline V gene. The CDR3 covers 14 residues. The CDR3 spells CASSATSRVNEQFF. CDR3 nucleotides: TGTGCCAGCAGTGCCACTAGCCGAGTTAATGAGCAGTTCTTC. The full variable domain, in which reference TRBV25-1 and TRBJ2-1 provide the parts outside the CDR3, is EADIYQTPRYLVIGTGKKITLECSQTMGHDKMYWYQQDPGMELHLIHYSYGVNSTEKGDLSSESTVSRIRTEHFPLTLESARPSHTSQYLCASSATSRVNEQFFGPGTRLTVL.

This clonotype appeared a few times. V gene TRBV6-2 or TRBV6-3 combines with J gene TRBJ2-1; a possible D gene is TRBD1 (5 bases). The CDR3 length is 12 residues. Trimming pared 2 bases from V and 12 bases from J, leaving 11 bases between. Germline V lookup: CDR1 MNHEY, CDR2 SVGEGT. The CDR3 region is CASSYVRGLQFF. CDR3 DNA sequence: TGTGCCAGCAGTTACGTAAGGGGTTTGCAGTTCTTC.

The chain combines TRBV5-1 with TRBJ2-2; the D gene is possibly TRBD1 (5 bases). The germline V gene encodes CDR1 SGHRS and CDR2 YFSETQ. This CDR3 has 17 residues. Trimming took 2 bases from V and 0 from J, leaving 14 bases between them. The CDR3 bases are TGCGCCAGCAGCTTAAGCCCCGAGACAGCGAACACCGGGGAGCTGTTTTTT. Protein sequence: CASSLSPETANTGELFF.

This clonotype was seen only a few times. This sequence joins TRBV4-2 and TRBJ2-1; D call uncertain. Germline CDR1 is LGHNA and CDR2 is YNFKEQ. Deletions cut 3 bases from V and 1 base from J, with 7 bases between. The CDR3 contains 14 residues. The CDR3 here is CASSHVDSYNEQFF. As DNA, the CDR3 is TGTGCCAGCAGCCATGTGGATTCCTACAATGAGCAGTTCTTC.

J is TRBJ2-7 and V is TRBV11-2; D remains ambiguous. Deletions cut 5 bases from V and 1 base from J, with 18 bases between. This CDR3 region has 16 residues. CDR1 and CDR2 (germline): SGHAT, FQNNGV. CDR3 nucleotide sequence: TGTGCCAGCAGCCCCGTGGCCGACACCACTTCCTACGAGCAGTACTTC. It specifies CASSPVADTTSYEQYF.

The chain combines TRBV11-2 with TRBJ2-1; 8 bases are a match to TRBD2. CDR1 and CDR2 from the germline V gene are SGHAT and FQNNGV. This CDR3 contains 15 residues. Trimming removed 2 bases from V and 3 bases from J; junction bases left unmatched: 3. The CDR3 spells CASSLWAGGYNEQFF. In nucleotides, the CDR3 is TGTGCCAGCAGCTTATGGGCGGGAGGCTACAATGAGCAGTTCTTC.

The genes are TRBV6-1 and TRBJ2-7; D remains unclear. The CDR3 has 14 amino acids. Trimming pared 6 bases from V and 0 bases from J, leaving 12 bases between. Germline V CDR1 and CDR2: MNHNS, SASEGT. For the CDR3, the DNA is TGTGCCAGCAGGAATCTACGACTCTCCTACGAGCAGTACTTC. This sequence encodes CASRNLRLSYEQYF.

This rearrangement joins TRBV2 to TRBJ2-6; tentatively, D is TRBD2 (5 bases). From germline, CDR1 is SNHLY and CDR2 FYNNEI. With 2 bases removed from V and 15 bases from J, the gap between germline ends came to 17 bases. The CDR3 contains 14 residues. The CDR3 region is CASSERTAVRDLTF. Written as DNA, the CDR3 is TGTGCCAGCAGTGAACGGACCGCCGTGAGGGACCTGACTTTC.